This T cell receptor beta chain was retrieved from a study of regulatory T cells in long-lasting Graves disease. Study at large: Patients with new Graves' disease had used antithyroid drugs below 3 months. Findings and caveats of the study: For persistent Graves' patients, TCR diversity was lower than for newly diagnosed ones.

This clonotype has just a few counts. Its antigen is not identified. Library construction for TCR beta used iRepertoire HTBI primers and Arm-PCR of CDR3 regions. Via MiXCR, TCRdb re-called the multiplex PCR reads, giving one row per CDR3 protein. The sample records hundreds of thousands of distinct CDR3 sequences, roughly 17% being singletons. Time point reported: newly diagnosed GD, antithyroid drugs for less than 3 months. Scientists built the TCR library using RNA that was extracted from PBMCs. EDTA tubes were used for drawing nine milliliters of peripheral blood. In germline, CDR1 is KGHSH, CDR2 LQKENI. This CDR3 is built from 15 residues. V shed 2 bases, J shed 0 bases, and the junction held 1 base outside the gene matches. The sample also formed part of further work on T cells in Graves' hyperthyroidism and ophthalmopathy. From that study: In blood, most of the thyroid clonotypes expanded above 0.001 were also present.

The J gene is TRBJ2-7, the V gene TRBV18, with 10 bases identical to TRBD2. Specimen: peripheral blood mononuclear cells (PBMCs), collected at new diagnosis, from a patient treated with antithyroid drugs. The TCR originated in a middle-aged man with Graves disease. The CDR3 DNA reads TGTGCCAGCTCACCAACTAGCGGGAACTCCTACGAGCAGTACTTC. This gives the protein CASSPTSGNSYEQYF.